This TCR beta chain appears in the sequencing data of a study of cytomegalovirus exposure and HLA in healthy donors. Regarding the study as a whole: Across donors, presence/absence analyses took sequencing depth to be roughly uniform.

This CDR3 spans 15 amino acids. Trimming removed 2 bases from V and 2 bases from J, with 9 bases in between. Germline V gene lookup returns CDR1 MNHEY and CDR2 SVGAGI. Notes on this clone: Its antigen remains unidentified.

The PCR contained 60 Vbeta and 13 Jbeta primers. The repertoire was sequenced with immunoSEQ multiplex PCR; TCRdb's copy has only in-frame clones and lacks some. This table holds over 200,000 clones, roughly 90% found once. The TCR sequence derives from a woman younger than 30 in good health and CMV-seronegative. The rearrangement joins TRBV6-5 to TRBJ2-2; D remains unclear. Sequenced sample: PBMCs. The CDR3 reads CASSYGYSNTGELFF. The CDR3 nucleotides read TGTGCCAGCAGTTACGGGTACAGCAACACCGGGGAGCTGTTTTTT.